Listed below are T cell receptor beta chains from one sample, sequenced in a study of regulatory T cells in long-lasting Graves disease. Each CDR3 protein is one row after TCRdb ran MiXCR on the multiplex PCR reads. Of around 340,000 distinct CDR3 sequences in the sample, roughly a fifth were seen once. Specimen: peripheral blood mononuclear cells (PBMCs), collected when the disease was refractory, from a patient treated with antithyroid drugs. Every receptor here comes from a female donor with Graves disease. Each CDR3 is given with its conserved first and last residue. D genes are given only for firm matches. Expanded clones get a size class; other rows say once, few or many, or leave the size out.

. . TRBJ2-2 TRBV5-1 CASSFEGVTGELFF TGCGCCAGCAGCTTTGAGGGAGTCACCGGGGAGCTGTTTTTT
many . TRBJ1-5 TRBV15 CATSAYNQPQHF TGTGCCACCAGCGCCTACAATCAGCCCCAGCATTTT
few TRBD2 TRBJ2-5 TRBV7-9 CASSLFLVREVRETQYF TGTGCCAGCAGCTTATTCCTTGTTCGGGAGGTACGAGAGACCCAGTACTTC
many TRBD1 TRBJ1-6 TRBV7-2 CASSLVGTGDSPLHF TGTGCCAGCAGCTTAGTTGGGACAGGGGATTCACCCCTCCACTTT
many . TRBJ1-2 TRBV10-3 CAISASDYGYTF TGTGCCATCAGCGCCTCAGACTATGGCTACACCTTC
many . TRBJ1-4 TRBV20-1 CSHTGIILTNEKLFF TGCAGCCATACCGGGATCATCTTGACTAATGAAAAACTGTTTTTT
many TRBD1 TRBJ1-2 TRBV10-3 CAISESTQNRGGGYTF TGTGCCATCAGTGAGTCGACTCAGAACAGGGGGGGAGGCTACACCTTC
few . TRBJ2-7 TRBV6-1 CASRETWATYEQYF TGTGCCAGCAGGGAGACCTGGGCGACCTACGAGCAGTACTTC
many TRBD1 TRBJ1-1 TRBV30 CAWRYRGGENTEAFF TGTGCCTGGAGGTACAGGGGAGGGGAGAACACTGAAGCTTTCTTT
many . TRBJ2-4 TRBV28 CASSLRRDTQNIQYF TGTGCCAGCAGTTTGAGGCGGGACACCCAAAACATTCAGTACTTC
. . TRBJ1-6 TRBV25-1 CASSELTVNSPLHF TGTGCCAGCAGTGAATTGACAGTTAATTCACCCCTCCACTTT
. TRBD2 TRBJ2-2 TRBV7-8 CASSRSGTSLTGELFF TGTGCCAGCAGCCGCTCCGGGACTAGTCTCACCGGGGAGCTGTTTTTT
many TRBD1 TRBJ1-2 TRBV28 CASSLPGGGGYTF TGTGCCAGCAGCCTACCAGGGGGCGGTGGCTACACCTTC
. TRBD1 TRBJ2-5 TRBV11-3 CASSLLGTAKETQYF TGTGCCAGCAGCCTTCTCGGGACAGCAAAAGAGACCCAGTACTTC
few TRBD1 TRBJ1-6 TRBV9 CASSATGSHNSPLHF TGTGCCAGCAGCGCGACAGGGTCTCATAATTCACCCCTCCACTTT
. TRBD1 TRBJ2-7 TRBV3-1 CASSQGQGRGYEQYF TGTGCCAGCAGCCAAGGACAGGGACGTGGCTACGAGCAGTACTTC
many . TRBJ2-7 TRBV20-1 CSASSTEPYEQYF TGCAGTGCTAGTAGCACCGAGCCCTACGAGCAGTACTTC
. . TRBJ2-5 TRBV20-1 CSANSGAIETQYF TGCAGTGCTAATTCAGGGGCGATCGAGACCCAGTACTTC
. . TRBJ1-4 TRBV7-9 CASIRDVGGEKLFF TGTGCCAGCATCCGGGACGTGGGTGGCGAAAAACTGTTTTTT
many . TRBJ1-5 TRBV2 CASKGGTSGRNQPQHF TGTGCCAGCAAGGGGGGGACCTCGGGGCGCAATCAGCCCCAGCATTTT
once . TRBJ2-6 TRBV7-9 CASSSQVSGANVLTF TGTGCCAGCAGCAGCCAGGTCTCTGGGGCCAACGTCCTGACTTTC
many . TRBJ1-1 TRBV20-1 CSARPGDTEAFF TGCAGTGCCCGCCCGGGGGATACTGAAGCTTTCTTT
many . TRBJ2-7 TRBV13 CASSLGTESLYEQYF TGTGCCAGCAGCTTAGGGACGGAGTCCCTATACGAGCAGTACTTC
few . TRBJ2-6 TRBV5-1 CASSLAQGNGANVLTF TGCGCCAGCAGCTTGGCTCAGGGAAATGGGGCCAACGTCCTGACTTTC
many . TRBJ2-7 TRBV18 CASSPSLLYEQYF TGTGCCAGCTCACCTTCGCTTCTCTACGAGCAGTACTTC
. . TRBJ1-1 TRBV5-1 CASSSQLRNTEAFF TGCGCCAGCAGCTCACAACTCCGGAACACTGAAGCTTTCTTT
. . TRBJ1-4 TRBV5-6 CASSLYTQEKLFF TGTGCCAGCAGTCTATACACCCAGGAAAAACTGTTTTTT
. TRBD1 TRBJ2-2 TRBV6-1 CASSWTGSTGELFF TGTGCCAGCAGCTGGACAGGGTCCACTGGGGAGCTGTTTTTT
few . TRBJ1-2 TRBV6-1 CASTLVDPRGYGYTF TGTGCCAGCACTCTCGTGGACCCCCGGGGCTATGGCTACACCTTC
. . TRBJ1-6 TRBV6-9 CASSWAGSTNASPLHF TGTGCCAGCAGTTGGGCAGGCTCCACAAATGCATCACCCCTCCACTTT
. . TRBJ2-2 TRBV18 CASSPVRDAGELFF TGTGCCAGCTCACCAGTTAGGGACGCCGGGGAGCTGTTTTTT
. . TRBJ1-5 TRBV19 CASSIRGASNQPQHF TGTGCCAGTAGTATTCGGGGGGCCAGCAATCAGCCCCAGCATTTT
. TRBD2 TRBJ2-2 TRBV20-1 CSAPRGLAGNTGELFF TGCAGTGCCCCTCGAGGACTAGCGGGAAACACCGGGGAGCTGTTTTTT
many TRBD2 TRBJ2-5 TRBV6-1 CASSTGLAGEETQYF TGTGCCAGCAGTACCGGACTAGCGGGTGAGGAGACCCAGTACTTC
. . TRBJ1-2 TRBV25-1 CANSSTANYGYTF TGTGCCAACAGCTCGACCGCTAACTATGGCTACACCTTC
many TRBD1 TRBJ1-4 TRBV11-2 CASSPRDRPNEKLFF TGTGCCAGCAGCCCGAGGGACAGGCCTAATGAAAAACTGTTTTTT
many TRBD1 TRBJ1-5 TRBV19 CASWDRGLGQPQHF TGTGCCAGTTGGGACAGGGGGCTTGGTCAGCCCCAGCATTTT
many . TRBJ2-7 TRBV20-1 CSARGVAAASYEQYF TGCAGTGCTAGGGGGGTAGCGGCTGCGTCCTACGAGCAGTACTTC
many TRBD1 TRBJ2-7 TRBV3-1 CASSPWTGRTYEQYF TGTGCCAGCAGCCCTTGGACAGGGAGGACGTACGAGCAGTACTTC
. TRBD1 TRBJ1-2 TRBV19 CASRGQDSNYGYTF TGTGCCAGTAGGGGACAGGACTCTAACTATGGCTACACCTTC
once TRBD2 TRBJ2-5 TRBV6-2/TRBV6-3 CASSYSGGGDQETQYF TGTGCCAGCAGTTACAGCGGGGGGGGGGACCAAGAGACCCAGTACTTC
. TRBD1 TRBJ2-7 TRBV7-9 CASSPTPGQRITYEQYF TGTGCCAGCAGCCCTACGCCGGGACAGAGAATCACCTACGAGCAGTACTTC
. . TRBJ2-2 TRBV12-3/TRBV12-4 CASSRAPGTTGELFF TGTGCCAGCAGCCGAGCCCCAGGGACCACCGGGGAGCTGTTTTTT
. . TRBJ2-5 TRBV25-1 CASSELGKTQYF TGTGCCAGCAGTGAGTTAGGGAAGACCCAGTACTTC
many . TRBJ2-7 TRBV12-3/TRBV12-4 CASSQDSAREQYF TGTGCCAGCAGTCAGGACTCGGCTCGGGAGCAGTACTTC
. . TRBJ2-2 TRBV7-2 CASSRQAGGNTGELFF TGTGCCAGCAGCCGCCAAGCGGGCGGCAACACCGGGGAGCTGTTTTTT
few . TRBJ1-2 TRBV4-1 CASSQEQGPPNNYGYTF TGCGCCAGCAGCCAAGAACAGGGTCCCCCTAATAACTATGGCTACACCTTC